This TCR beta chain comes out of a study of blood T cell repertoires in COVID-19. Background on the study: Researchers got acute and convalescent COVID-19 samples from the United States, Italy and Spain.

This clone appeared a few times. This CDR3 contains 15 residues. Germline CDR1 is LGHDT and CDR2 is YNNKEL (reference sequence). J lost 2 bases, V lost 2 bases, and 3 bases had no gene match. TCRdb's table, derived via immunoSEQ multiplex PCR, lists solely in-frame clones and lacks some. The sample carries 250,000 to 300,000 clones, roughly 90% recorded once. This clonotype originated in a woman aged 25 to 39 who had recovered from COVID-19. The V call is TRBV3-1 (or the pseudogene TRBV3-2), the J call TRBJ1-1; 9 nucleotides agree with TRBD1. Sequencing used PBMCs or T cells enriched from blood (not recorded which). CDR3 in DNA: TGTGCCAGCAGCCAACAAACAGGGGGCAACACTGAAGCTTTCTTT. It is translated as CASSQQTGGNTEAFF.